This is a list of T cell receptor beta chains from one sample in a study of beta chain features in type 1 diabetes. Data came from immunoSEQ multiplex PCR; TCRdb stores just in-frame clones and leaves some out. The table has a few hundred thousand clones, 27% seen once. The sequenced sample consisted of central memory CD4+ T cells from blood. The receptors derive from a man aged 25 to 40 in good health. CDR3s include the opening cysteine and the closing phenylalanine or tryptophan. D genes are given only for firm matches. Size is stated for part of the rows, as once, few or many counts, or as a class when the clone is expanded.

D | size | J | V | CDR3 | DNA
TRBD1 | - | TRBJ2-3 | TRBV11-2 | CASSLFGQATDTQYF | TGTGCCAGCAGCTTATTCGGACAGGCCACAGATACGCAGTATTTT
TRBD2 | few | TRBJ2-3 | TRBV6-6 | CASSYSTSRTDTQYF | TGTGCCAGCAGTTACTCGACTAGCCGTACAGATACGCAGTATTTT
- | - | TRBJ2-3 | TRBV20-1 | CSANRPDTQYF | TGCAGTGCCAATCGGCCAGATACGCAGTATTTT
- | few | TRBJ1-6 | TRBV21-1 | CASSKGSNHHRDRASPLHF | TGTGCCAGCAGCAAAGGATCGAATCACCATCGGGACAGGGCATCACCCCTCCACTTT
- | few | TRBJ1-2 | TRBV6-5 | CASSYRENYGYTF | TGTGCCAGCAGTTACAGGGAGAACTATGGCTACACCTTC
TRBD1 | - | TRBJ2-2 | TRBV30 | CAWSVRRGQAGGELFF | TGTGCCTGGAGTGTACGAAGGGGACAGGCCGGCGGGGAGCTGTTTTTT
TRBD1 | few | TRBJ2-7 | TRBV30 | CAWTRTGNEQYF | TGTGCCTGGACCAGGACAGGGAACGAGCAGTACTTC
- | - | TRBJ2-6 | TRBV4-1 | CASSQHGGANVLTF | TGCGCCAGCAGCCAACATGGTGGGGCCAACGTCCTGACTTTC
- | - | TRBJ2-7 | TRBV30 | CAWSTGRGEQYF | TGTGCCTGGAGTACGGGGCGGGGCGAGCAGTACTTC
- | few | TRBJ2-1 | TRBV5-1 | CASSSPAGEQFF | TGCGCCAGCAGCTCCCCAGCAGGGGAGCAGTTCTTC
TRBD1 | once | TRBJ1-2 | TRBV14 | CASSQDQGVANYGYTF | TGTGCCAGCAGCCAAGATCAGGGGGTGGCTAACTATGGCTACACCTTC